Given below is one T cell receptor beta chain in context. Its antigen is not identified. Other DNA sequences in this specimen translate into the identical CDR3. Only in-frame clones appear in the TCRdb table, and some are missing; sequencing was by immunoSEQ multiplex PCR. Of roughly 2 million clones listed, 85% to 95% are singletons. Germline CDR1 reads MNHEY; CDR2 reads SVGAGI. V dropped 7 bases and J dropped 2 bases, with 11 bases sitting between them. The CDR3 totals 13 residues. These data are taken from a study of shared clonotypes between healthy human individuals. General study findings and limits: The generation probabilities recorded for non-shared clonotypes fell below those of clonotypes shared by all four donors. Generally, estimated richness proved larger in naive subsets than it did in memory subsets.

The chain has TRBV6-5 and TRBJ1-1; D remains ambiguous. The origin of this receptor is a man aged 18-30 years in good health. Input material: naive CD4+ T cells sorted from blood. The subset was: CD45RA+ positively selected. For the CDR3, the DNA is TGTGCCAGCACCCTGGGAGTAAACACTGAAGCTTTCTTT. It translates to CASTLGVNTEAFF.